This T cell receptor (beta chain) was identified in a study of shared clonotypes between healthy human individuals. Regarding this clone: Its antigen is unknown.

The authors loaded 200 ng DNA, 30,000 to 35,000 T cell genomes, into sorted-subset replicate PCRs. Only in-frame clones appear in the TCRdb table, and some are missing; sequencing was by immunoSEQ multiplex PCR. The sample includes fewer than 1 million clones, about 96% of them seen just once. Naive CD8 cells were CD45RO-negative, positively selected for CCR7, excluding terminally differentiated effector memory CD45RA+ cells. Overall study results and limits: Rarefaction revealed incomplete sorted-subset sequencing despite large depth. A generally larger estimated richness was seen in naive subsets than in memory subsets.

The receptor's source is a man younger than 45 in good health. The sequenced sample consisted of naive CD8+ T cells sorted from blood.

The CDR3 sequence is CASSDPVWVEQFF. CDR3 bases: TGTGCCAGCAGTGACCCGGTGTGGGTTGAGCAGTTCTTC. V and J are TRBV6-1 and TRBJ2-1; no reliable D call. Germline assignment: CDR1 MNHNS and CDR2 SASEGT. With 3 bases removed from V and 9 bases from J, the gap between germline ends came to 12 bases. The CDR3 is 13 amino acids.